The subject of this entry is one TCR beta chain. The antigen it recognizes is unknown. Base quality data are lacking; no much larger clone is found one base away. The data derive from a study of T cell responses to AZD1222 COVID-19 vaccine (dated by TCRdb to 2020 to 2022). Broadly, across the study: AZD1222 recipients given second doses at about 4 weeks or at about 12 weeks were pooled, since spike-specific TCR depth and breadth were not found to differ between the two schedules. TCR sequencing was performed for roughly 250 trial participants, of whom about 200 were given two doses of AZD1222 and approximately 25 were given two doses of MenACWY control vaccine. Trial participants were enrolled by age into subgroups of 18-55, 56-69 and 70-plus years, and around 150, 29 and 61 TCR-sequenced participants, respectively, were included in these subgroups. Study-level results and caveats: After two AZD1222 doses, both the breadth and the depth of spike-specific TCRs were significantly higher than at day 0 and than in MenACWY recipients. Conclusions about previously exposed vaccinees are limited because only six or seven AZD1222 recipients were SARS-CoV-2 seropositive at baseline. Participants were mostly white British and included more females than males, and it was suggested by the authors that clonal diversity may have been underestimated. Vaccine-associated CD4 TCRs spanned the whole spike protein, with dominant responses in regions 160-218 and 743-854. The 56-69-year group was small, and its depth increase did not reach significance, likely because of low power. Nearly half of unique spike-specific TCRs reportedly recognized epitopes outside regions mutated in the B.1.351 and B.1.1.7 variants. Because no samples from the day 14 peak response were available, repertoires could be characterized only after the peak T cell response.

Via the germline V gene, CDR1 is SNHLY and CDR2 FYNNEI. The CDR3, from cysteine to phenylalanine, totals 13 residues. Solely the CDR3 DNA is kept, with 39 bases framed from the first base. The junction shows trimming of 7 bases on V and 6 bases on J, plus 15 bases between the germline ends. The CDR3 regions of human TCRbeta chains were analyzed by immunosequencing. In the authors' own workflow: Repertoire TCRs were matched against a reference library of SARS-CoV-2-specific TCRs generated with the MIRA antigen-specificity platform. Breadth meant the fraction of unique TCRs that were SARS-CoV-2-associated, whereas depth meant the fraction of total T cells that were SARS-CoV-2-associated. Using the MIRA data, every spike-specific TCR was mapped to the spike region that the TCR reacted to and assigned to either a CD4 or a CD8 class. Log10-transformed breadth and depth values were compared by one-way ANOVA with Sidak's multiple comparisons tests. TCRdb took this table from immuneACCESS and kept in-frame rearrangements with V and J called. Such tables lack part of the clones; where checked against another copy, unresolved V genes explain under half of the gap, and the rest is unexplained. Clonal size and the V and J genes are those of that table, whereas D and trimming came from the DNA. This sample has 100,000 to 150,000 clones in its table, and roughly 89% of those were observed once. Almost 4.5% of the sample goes to the ten largest clones.

Reading the label with the study, this specimen's time point is: baseline before first vaccination. Vaccinee samples were obtained from the UK trials COV001 and COV002, which included a single-blind randomized controlled phase 2/3 trial of AZD1222 (ChAdOx1 nCoV-19) in healthy adults. For TCRbeta chain sequencing, PBMC samples were collected from trial participants at day 0 and at day 28 after the second dose. This sequence was found in an adult in good health. Recombination joined TRBV2 with TRBJ1-2, with an unclear D gene assignment. The source material was peripheral blood, sampled on day 0 of AZD1222 vaccination. The CDR3 reads CASTRGVSHGYTF. The DNA sequence follows: TGTGCCAGCACCCGCGGCGTAAGTCATGGCTACACCTTC.